Following are 27 T cell receptor beta chains from one sample sequenced in a study of T cell repertoires in ileal Crohn's disease. Data came from immunoSEQ multiplex PCR; TCRdb stores just in-frame clones and leaves some out. This table has 4,000 to 6,000 clones, about 72% appearing once. Sequences were obtained from ileal tissue. These receptors were obtained from an adult with Crohn's disease.

This chain uses TRBV5-4 with TRBJ1-5; D not resolved. This CDR3 spans 17 amino acids. The ends were cut back, 2 bases at V and 2 bases at J, with 17 bases in the middle. Germline V gene sequence: CDR1 SGHNT, CDR2 YYREEE (reference sequence). CDR3 nucleotides: TGTGCCAGCAGCTTACAGTATAAGGCTCGCGGCAATCAGCCCCAGCATTTT. Translating gives CASSLQYKARGNQPQHF.

This clone was found once. The J gene is TRBJ2-7, the V gene TRBV12-5; the match to TRBD2 covers 7 bases. The CDR3 runs 13 residues. Germline V gives CDR1 LGHNT, CDR2 FRNRAP. Trimming at V came to 9 bases and at J to 0 bases, leaving 5 bases not matched to a gene. DNA for the CDR3: TGTGCTAGCATGGGGGGGAACTCCTACGAGCAGTACTTC. Its protein is CASMGGNSYEQYF. Supplemented by reference TRBV12-5 and TRBJ2-7, the full variable domain reads DARVTQTPRHKVTEMGQEVTMRCQPILGHNTVFWYRQTMMQGLELLAYFRNRAPLDDSGMPKDRFSAEMPDATLATLKIQPSEPRDSAVYFCASMGGNSYEQYFGPGTRLTVT.

This chain joins TRBV6-1 and TRBJ1-2; D not certain. V was shortened by 3 bases and J by 6 bases, with 8 bases between the two germline ends. CDR3 length: 12 residues. Germline CDR1 MNHNS, CDR2 SASEGT. This chain's CDR3 is CASSERINGYTF. In nucleotides, the CDR3 is TGTGCCAGCAGTGAGCGGATCAATGGCTACACCTTC.

The rearrangement links TRBV5-1 to TRBJ2-1; 7 nucleotides align to TRBD1. Germline trimming cut 3 bases from V and 5 bases from J; bases unmatched to any gene: 11. Germline loops: CDR1 SGHRS, CDR2 YFSETQ. This CDR3 comprises 16 residues. CDR3 sequence reads: CASSSTSRTGDNEQFF. In DNA, the CDR3 is TGCGCCAGCAGCTCTACGTCACGGACAGGAGACAATGAGCAGTTCTTC. The full variable domain, completed using reference TRBV5-1 and TRBJ2-1, is KAGVTQTPRYLIKTRGQQVTLSCSPISGHRSVSWYQQTPGQGLQFLFEYFSETQRNKGNFPGRFSGRQFSNSRSEMNVSTLELGDSALYLCASSSTSRTGDNEQFFGPGTRLTVL.

This clone appeared a few times. The J gene is TRBJ2-2, the V gene TRBV6-1, with D tentatively TRBD1 (5 bases). There are 14 residues in the CDR3. From germline, CDR1 is MNHNS and CDR2 SASEGT. Trimming took 5 bases from V and 1 from J, leaving 8 bases between them. The DNA for the CDR3 is TGTGCCAGCAGTTTTGACAGGAACACCGGGGAGCTGTTTTTT. This gives the protein CASSFDRNTGELFF.

The count of this clone is one. CDR3 amino acids: CASSLGRGSENTEAFF. The CDR3 DNA reads TGTGCCAGCAGCTTGGGGAGGGGTTCGGAGAACACTGAAGCTTTCTTT. The J gene is TRBJ1-1, the V gene TRBV5-4; D might be TRBD1 (5 bases). Trimming stripped 0 bases from V and 1 base from J, with 13 bases between. The CDR3 sequence is 16 residues long. Germline loops: CDR1 SGHNT, CDR2 YYREEE (reference sequence).

This clone was detected only once. V usage is TRBV19 and J usage is TRBJ1-2; D may be TRBD1 (6 bases). Per the germline V gene, CDR1 is LNHDA and CDR2 is SQIVND (reference sequence). The CDR3 sequence is 13 residues long. V gave up 6 bases and J gave up 4 bases, with 12 bases separating them. The CDR3 here is CASRFGGLYGYTF. The CDR3, as DNA: TGTGCCAGTAGGTTCGGGGGGCTCTATGGCTACACCTTC.

Here the CDR3 reads CASSLELYNSPLHF. The DNA of the CDR3 is TGTGCCAGCAGCTTGGAACTGTATAATTCACCCCTCCACTTT. This chain connects TRBV5-4 to TRBJ1-6; no reliable D call. This CDR3 contains 14 residues. CDR1 and CDR2 (germline): SGHNT, YYREEE (reference sequence). Trimming took 0 bases from V and 4 from J, leaving 5 bases between them.

The chain links TRBV9 to TRBJ1-2; D may be TRBD1 (6 bases). Germline V CDR1 and CDR2: SGDLS, YYNGEE. The CDR3 is made up of 12 amino acids. V lost 2 bases, J lost 8 bases, and 10 bases lay in between. The CDR3 nucleotides are TGTGCCAGCAGCGTTTCAGGGGTAGGCTACACCTTC. Translation gives CASSVSGVGYTF.

This sequence joins TRBV6-6 and TRBJ1-4; possibly TRBD1 for D (5 bases). Trimming left V 0 bases short and J 8 bases short, with 7 bases between. CDR3 length: 13 amino acids. Germline values: CDR1 MNHNY, CDR2 SVGAGI (reference sequence). CDR3 sequence reads: CASSYSPGEKLFF. The CDR3 nucleotides read TGTGCCAGCAGTTACTCGCCAGGGGAAAAACTGTTTTTT.

The rearrangement links TRBV19 to TRBJ1-2; 10 positions agree with TRBD1. Trimming took 5 bases from V and 0 from J; bases not matched to a gene: 9. The length of the CDR3 is 17 residues. Germline V CDR1 and CDR2: LNHDA, SQIVND (reference sequence). CDR3 region: CASSRQGARVSNYGYTF. As DNA, the CDR3 is TGTGCCAGTAGTCGACAGGGGGCGCGGGTATCTAACTATGGCTACACCTTC.

This clone appeared a few times. The rearrangement joins TRBV6-5 to TRBJ1-1, with D possibly TRBD1 on 5 matching bases. The germline CDR1 and CDR2 sequences are MNHEY and SVGAGI. V lost 2 bases to trimming and J lost 5 bases, with 9 bases between them. There are 13 residues in the CDR3. The CDR3 loop is CASSYNRRTEAFF. Written as DNA, the CDR3 is TGTGCCAGCAGTTACAACAGGCGAACTGAAGCTTTCTTT.

This clone was observed a few times. The chain recombines TRBV5-1 with TRBJ1-2; D ambiguous. Germline V gene data show CDR1 as SGHRS and CDR2 as YFSETQ. The CDR3 spans 16 residues. V gave up 1 base and J gave up 1 base, with 14 bases separating them. The CDR3: CASSLTDARGNYGYTF. The CDR3 bases are TGCGCCAGCAGCTTGACGGACGCCCGGGGTAACTATGGCTACACCTTC.

The rearrangement joins TRBV5-8 to TRBJ2-3; weak D call: TRBD2 (6 bases). CDR1 is SGHTS, CDR2 YDEGEE, per germline. The CDR3 consists of 14 residues. V was cut by 4 bases and J by 3 bases, with 12 bases left in between. The CDR3 loop is CASSRGLTTDTQYF. The CDR3 nucleotides are TGTGCCAGCAGCAGGGGACTTACAACAGATACGCAGTATTTT.

This chain connects TRBV2 to TRBJ1-1; D not certain. V was cut by 4 bases and J by 2 bases, with 11 bases left in between. Germline CDR1 SNHLY, CDR2 FYNNEI. The CDR3 loop spans 14 amino acids. CDR3 nucleotide sequence: TGTGCCAGCAGTGTTCCGGGGTCCAACACTGAAGCTTTCTTT. This encodes CASSVPGSNTEAFF.

The chain combines TRBV18 with TRBJ1-1; D gene uncertain. Trimming took off 4 bases at V and 2 bases at J, with 8 bases between the two ends. Germline values: CDR1 KGHSH, CDR2 LQKENI. The CDR3 has 13 residues. The CDR3 loop reads CASSLHSNTEAFF. The CDR3 DNA is TGTGCCAGCTCACTACATTCCAACACTGAAGCTTTCTTT.

On this clone: The identical CDR3 is also encoded by other nucleotide sequences in the sample. The chain has TRBV19 and TRBJ1-1; TRBD1 might be the D (5 bases). The germline V gene encodes CDR1 LNHDA and CDR2 SQIVND (reference sequence). CDR3 length: 13 amino acids. V gave up 10 bases and J gave up 8 bases, with 20 bases separating them. The CDR3: CATLDSTTLEAFF. In DNA form, the CDR3 reads TGTGCCACCTTAGACAGTACGACTTTGGAAGCTTTCTTT.

The chain carries TRBV6-5 and TRBJ1-5; 7 bases line up with TRBD1. The CDR3 runs 15 residues. Looked up from germline, CDR1 is MNHEY and CDR2 is SVGAGI. V shed 2 bases and J 6 bases; nucleotides not matched to a gene: 7. CDR3 residues: CASSYRQGVRQPQHF. CDR3 coding DNA: TGTGCCAGCAGTTACCGACAGGGAGTACGTCAGCCCCAGCATTTT.

This CDR3 is CASSQQAGRNTGELFF. The CDR3 coding sequence is TGTGCCAGCAGCCAACAAGCGGGGAGGAACACCGGGGAGCTGTTTTTT. This chain uses TRBV7-6 with TRBJ2-2; 7 bases agree with TRBD2. The CDR3 consists of 16 residues. The V gene end was trimmed by 5 bases and the J gene end by 1 base; junction bases not matched to a gene: 7. The germline V gene has CDR1 SGHVS and CDR2 FNYEAQ.

CDR3 loop: CASGLRSLGFTYGYTF. Written as DNA, the CDR3 is TGTGCTAGTGGTTTGCGGAGCCTCGGGTTTACCTATGGCTACACCTTC. J is TRBJ1-2 and V is TRBV12-5; D gene ambiguous. From germline, CDR1 is LGHNT and CDR2 FRNRAP. Trimming removed 2 bases at V and 4 bases at J, with 17 bases between. The CDR3 covers 16 residues.

The V gene is TRBV15, the J gene TRBJ1-1, with TRBD1 matching 8 bases. The CDR3 has 16 amino acids. With 0 bases clipped from V and 3 bases from J, the junction kept 6 bases outside the gene matches. The germline CDR1 and CDR2 sequences are LNHNV and YYDKDF (reference sequence). The CDR3 sequence: CATSRDRTGGYTEAFF. The CDR3 DNA follows: TGTGCCACCAGCAGAGATAGAACAGGGGGGTACACTGAAGCTTTCTTT.

The chain combines TRBV7-9 with TRBJ2-1; the match to TRBD1 covers 7 bases. Germline V gene lookup returns CDR1 SEHNR and CDR2 FQNEAQ (reference sequence). The V and J ends lost 4 bases and 9 bases, in that order; junction bases with no gene match: 6. The CDR3 is made up of 13 amino acids. The CDR3 spells CASSSYRGGEQFF. For the CDR3, the DNA is TGTGCCAGCAGCTCTTACAGGGGTGGTGAGCAGTTCTTC.

This chain links TRBV6-6 with TRBJ2-2, with 8 bases identical to TRBD1. This CDR3 contains 14 residues. The germline V gene has CDR1 MNHNY and CDR2 SVGAGI (reference sequence). V lost 5 bases, J lost 3 bases, and 2 bases stayed unmatched. CDR3 protein: CASSATGDTGELFF. The CDR3 DNA reads TGTGCCAGCAGTGCGACAGGGGACACCGGGGAGCTGTTTTTT.

The rearrangement uses TRBV25-1 and TRBJ1-2; no clear D. V was cut by 6 bases and J by 1 base, with 15 bases left in between. Looked up from germline, CDR1 is MGHDK and CDR2 is SYGVNS. The CDR3 totals 15 residues. CDR3 amino acids: CASSPAVDGNYGYTF. The CDR3 nucleotides read TGTGCCAGCAGCCCGGCGGTCGACGGTAACTATGGCTACACCTTC.

The rearrangement joins TRBV30 to TRBJ1-2, with unresolved D. Trimming cost V 2 bases and J 1 base, with 5 bases left between them. Per germline, CDR1 GTSNPN and CDR2 SVGIG (reference sequence). The CDR3 extends over 12 amino acids. The DNA for the CDR3 is TGTGCCTGGAGTTTCGGTAACTATGGCTACACCTTC. Protein product: CAWSFGNYGYTF.

This chain links TRBV11-2 with TRBJ1-1; no firm D call. The germline V gene has CDR1 SGHAT and CDR2 FQNNGV. V was shortened by 3 bases and J by 1 base, with 6 bases between the two germline ends. The CDR3 spans 13 residues. CDR3 DNA sequence: TGTGCCAGCAGCTTCTACCGGAACACTGAAGCTTTCTTT. It codes for CASSFYRNTEAFF.

CDR3 coding DNA: TGTGCCAGCAGCCAAGACACAGACTATGGCTACACCTTC. It translates to CASSQDTDYGYTF. The chain uses TRBV14 and TRBJ1-2, with D unclear. The CDR3 loop spans 13 amino acids. V was cut by 0 bases and J by 3 bases, with 5 bases left in between. Per the germline V gene, CDR1 is SGHDN and CDR2 is FVKESK.